Following are 10 T cell receptor beta chains from one sample sequenced in a study of cytomegalovirus exposure and HLA in healthy donors. It was with 60 Vbeta and 13 Jbeta primers that the PCR ran. The method was immunoSEQ multiplex PCR; TCRdb's version includes in-frame clones alone and lacks a portion of them. The sample carries about 170,000 clones, 75% to 90% recorded once. Sequencing was done on a sample of PBMCs. These receptor sequences come from a male donor in good health and CMV-seronegative.

The CDR3 DNA sequence: TGTGCCAGTAGTACCGACAGGGGATCTGGCTACACCTTC. Translation gives CASSTDRGSGYTF. V is TRBV19 and J is TRBJ1-2; TRBD1 aligns across 8 bases. The J segment lost 7 bases and the V segment lost 4 bases, leaving 5 bases of the junction unmatched. Germline CDR1 LNHDA, CDR2 SQIVND (reference sequence). The CDR3 is 13 amino acids.

In its sample, this clone was seen a few times. CDR3 coding DNA: TGTGCCAGCAGCCCCCTCAGTTGGGCGGGCGGCTACACCTTC. It translates to CASSPLSWAGGYTF. This sequence joins TRBV5-6 and TRBJ1-2; D unresolved. The germline CDR1 and CDR2 sequences are SGHDT and YYEEEE. The V end was cut by 4 bases, the J end by 8 bases, with 18 bases between. The CDR3 is made up of 14 amino acids.

J is TRBJ2-1 and V is TRBV5-1; weak D call: TRBD2 (7 bases). The germline gives CDR1 SGHRS, CDR2 YFSETQ. CDR3 length: 16 amino acids. V gave up 5 bases and J gave up 6 bases, with 21 bases separating them. DNA of the CDR3: TGCGCCAGCAGACTTATTGGGGGGGCTGGGTTCAATGAGCAGTTCTTC. Amino acids: CASRLIGGAGFNEQFF.

The rearrangement joins TRBV19 to TRBJ2-6, with 9 bases identical to TRBD1. Germline CDR1 LNHDA, CDR2 SQIVND (reference sequence). The ends lost 5 bases at V and 3 bases at J; junction bases unmatched: 5. This CDR3 contains 16 residues. In nucleotides, the CDR3 is TGTGCCAGTAGTGAACAGGGGGCGAATGGGGCCAACGTCCTGACTTTC. Protein: CASSEQGANGANVLTF.

The chain employs TRBV19 and TRBJ1-4, with D possibly TRBD1 on 6 matching bases. The ends were cut back, 5 bases at V and 7 bases at J, with 20 bases in the middle. Germline CDR1 reads LNHDA; CDR2 reads SQIVND (reference sequence). The CDR3 loop spans 16 amino acids. CDR3 DNA sequence: TGTGCCAGTAGTGCCCCGGGACATTCCGGCGGTGAAAAACTGTTTTTT. Translation gives CASSAPGHSGGEKLFF.

This sequence joins TRBV7-8 and TRBJ1-5; TRBD1 agrees at 9 bases. Germline V gives CDR1 SGHVS, CDR2 FQNEAQ. Losses at the gene ends were 4 bases for V and 2 bases for J; bases not matched to a gene: 6. The CDR3 consists of 16 residues. Written as DNA, the CDR3 is TGTGCCAGCAGCTCAGGGACAGGGTTCGGCAATCAGCCCCAGCATTTT. It yields the protein CASSSGTGFGNQPQHF.

This clone came up a few times. The V and J genes are TRBV10-2 and TRBJ1-5, with 8 bases that match TRBD1. The CDR3 consists of 16 residues. V was clipped by 7 bases and J by 6 bases; unmatched bases: 14. Germline CDR1 and CDR2: WSHSY and SAAADI. Here the CDR3 DNA reads TGCGCCAGCAAGGAGTCACAGGGGGAAAGGGGTCAGCCCCAGCATTTT. Its protein product is CASKESQGERGQPQHF.

CDR3 coding DNA: TGTGCCAGCAGGGCAGGGACAGGAGCTAATGAAAAACTGTTTTTT. It translates to CASRAGTGANEKLFF. This chain links TRBV27 with TRBJ1-4; 8 positions agree with TRBD1. This CDR3 spans 15 amino acids. The trim removed 6 bases at V and 3 bases at J, leaving 6 bases unmatched. Germline V gene sequence: CDR1 MNHEY, CDR2 SMNVEV (reference sequence). The whole variable domain, filled in from reference TRBV27 and TRBJ1-4, reads EAQVTQNPRYLITVTGKKLTVTCSQNMNHEYMSWYRQDPGLGLRQIYYSMNVEVTDKGDVPEGYKVSRKEKRNFPLILESPSPNQTSLYFCASRAGTGANEKLFFGSGTQLSVL.

The chain is built from TRBV7-6 and TRBJ1-1; unclear D gene. This CDR3 region has 13 residues. Germline V gene sequence: CDR1 SGHVS, CDR2 FNYEAQ. V lost 3 bases and J lost 5, with 10 bases in between. Here the CDR3 reads CASSFGELTEAFF. The CDR3, as DNA: TGTGCCAGCAGCTTCGGGGAGTTGACTGAAGCTTTCTTT.

Comments on this clone: This same CDR3 is encoded by further DNA sequences in the sample. The chain carries TRBV19 and TRBJ1-2; 7 bases map to TRBD1. Germline V gene lookup returns CDR1 LNHDA and CDR2 SQIVND (reference sequence). This CDR3 has 15 amino acids. The V segment lost 6 bases and the J segment 4 bases; nucleotides outside the gene matches: 11. The CDR3 protein is CASSRDRAGAYGYTF. The CDR3 DNA reads as TGTGCCAGTAGCCGTGACAGGGCCGGGGCCTATGGCTACACCTTC.